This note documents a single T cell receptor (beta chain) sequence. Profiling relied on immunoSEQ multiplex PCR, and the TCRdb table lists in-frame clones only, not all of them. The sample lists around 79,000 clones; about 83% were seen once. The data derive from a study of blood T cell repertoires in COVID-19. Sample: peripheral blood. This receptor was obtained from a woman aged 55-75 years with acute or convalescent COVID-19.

The CDR3 DNA is TGTGCCAGCAGTACCGCGGGCGGGGAGCTGTTTTTT. Protein sequence: CASSTAGGELFF. J is TRBJ2-2 and V is TRBV6-5, with a possible D match to TRBD2 (5 bases). Per the germline V gene, CDR1 is MNHEY and CDR2 is SVGAGI. CDR3 length: 12 amino acids. V was cut by 5 bases and J by 7 bases, with 8 bases left in between.